These T cell receptor beta chains were read from a single sample in a study of blood T cell repertoires in COVID-19. Data came from immunoSEQ multiplex PCR; TCRdb stores just in-frame clones and leaves some out. The table shows under 170,000 clones, with roughly 82% occurring only once. The sequenced sample was peripheral blood. Every receptor here comes from a man between 65 and 85 years old with acute or convalescent COVID-19. Both conserved end residues are part of each CDR3. D genes are given only for firm matches. Clone size is shown for a subset of rows, as once, few, many or a class of expanded clone.

V: TRBV9; size: .; D: .; length: 14; J: TRBJ2-3; CDR3: CASSVGTFTDTQYF; DNA: TGTGCCAGCAGCGTAGGGACATTCACAGATACGCAGTATTTT
V: TRBV23-1; size: .; D: TRBD1; length: 16; J: TRBJ1-5; CDR3: CASSQDRQGGGQPQHF; DNA: TGCGCCAGCAGTCAGGATCGACAGGGGGGCGGTCAGCCCCAGCATTTT
V: TRBV5-1; size: .; D: TRBD1; length: 18; J: TRBJ2-2; CDR3: CASSLWGPGTGYTGELFF; DNA: TGCGCCAGCAGCTTGTGGGGTCCGGGGACAGGGTACACCGGGGAGCTGTTTTTT
V: TRBV19; size: once; D: .; length: 15; J: TRBJ1-5; CDR3: CASNRYREGNQPQHF; DNA: TGTGCCAGTAACCGTTACAGGGAAGGCAATCAGCCCCAGCATTTT
V: TRBV19; size: .; D: .; length: 15; J: TRBJ1-5; CDR3: CASSQQGDYNQPQHF; DNA: TGTGCCAGTAGTCAACAGGGCGATTATAATCAGCCCCAGCATTTT
V: TRBV6-6; size: .; D: .; length: 13; J: TRBJ2-5; CDR3: CASRLPSEETQYF; DNA: TGTGCCAGCAGACTCCCTAGCGAAGAGACCCAGTACTTC
V: TRBV7-9; size: once; D: TRBD2; length: 16; J: TRBJ2-1; CDR3: CASSFLAGGAGDEQFF; DNA: TGTGCCAGCAGCTTCTTAGCGGGAGGAGCTGGTGATGAGCAGTTCTTC
V: TRBV6-5; size: .; D: .; length: 11; J: TRBJ2-7; CDR3: CASSPVYEQYF; DNA: TGTGCCAGCAGTCCAGTGTACGAGCAGTACTTC
V: TRBV28; size: .; D: TRBD2; length: 14; J: TRBJ2-7; CDR3: CASRLAALSYEQYF; DNA: TGTGCCAGCAGACTAGCGGCCCTCTCCTACGAGCAGTACTTC
V: TRBV19; size: .; D: .; length: 12; J: TRBJ1-2; CDR3: CASGLNNYGYTF; DNA: TGTGCCAGCGGACTGAATAACTATGGCTACACCTTC
V: TRBV3-1/TRBV3-2; size: .; D: .; length: 13; J: TRBJ2-5; CDR3: CASSQDSGETQYF; DNA: TGTGCCAGCAGCCAAGATTCGGGAGAGACCCAGTACTTC
V: TRBV7-3; size: .; D: TRBD2; length: 20; J: TRBJ2-3; CDR3: CASSLTLAGGYLAGTDTQYF; DNA: TGTGCCAGCAGCTTAACTCTAGCGGGGGGGTACCTAGCAGGCACAGATACGCAGTATTTT
V: TRBV21-1; size: .; D: .; length: 16; J: TRBJ2-1; CDR3: CASSKCLASCYNEQFF; DNA: TGTGCCAGCAGCAAATGCTTGGCTAGTTGCTACAATGAGCAGTTCTTC
V: TRBV18; size: .; D: TRBD2; length: 15; J: TRBJ2-2; CDR3: CASSRLADMAGELFF; DNA: TGTGCCAGCTCACGACTAGCGGACATGGCCGGGGAGCTGTTTTTT
V: TRBV18; size: few; D: .; length: 15; J: TRBJ1-3; CDR3: CASSPPSTDGNTIYF; DNA: TGTGCCAGCTCACCACCGTCGACAGATGGAAACACCATATATTTT
V: TRBV19; size: .; D: .; length: 15; J: TRBJ2-1; CDR3: CASSNPGLAKNEQFF; DNA: TGTGCCAGTAGTAACCCCGGGCTAGCGAAAAATGAGCAGTTCTTC
V: TRBV19; size: .; D: .; length: 13; J: TRBJ1-4; CDR3: CASSRDTNEKLFF; DNA: TGTGCCAGTAGCCGGGACACGAATGAAAAACTGTTTTTT
V: TRBV28; size: .; D: TRBD1; length: 14; J: TRBJ1-6; CDR3: CASRAQGERSPLHF; DNA: TGTGCCAGCAGGGCCCAGGGGGAACGATCGCCCCTCCACTTT
V: TRBV6-6; size: few; D: TRBD1; length: 15; J: TRBJ1-2; CDR3: CASSPTGQINYGYTF; DNA: TGTGCCAGCAGTCCGACAGGGCAGATTAACTATGGCTACACCTTC
V: TRBV7-6; size: .; D: .; length: 17; J: TRBJ2-7; CDR3: CASSLSGTNRAGYEQYF; DNA: TGTGCCAGCAGCTTATCAGGGACAAACAGGGCCGGCTACGAGCAGTACTTC
V: TRBV15; size: .; D: TRBD1; length: 15; J: TRBJ2-5; CDR3: CATAEDRGFQETQYF; DNA: TGTGCCACCGCGGAGGACAGGGGTTTTCAAGAGACCCAGTACTTC
V: TRBV7-9; size: once; D: TRBD1; length: 18; J: TRBJ1-3; CDR3: CASSPKGLDREGFNTIYF; DNA: TGTGCCAGCAGCCCAAAGGGCCTGGACAGGGAGGGATTCAACACCATATATTTT
V: TRBV12-3/TRBV12-4; size: .; D: .; length: 12; J: TRBJ2-5; CDR3: CASSLASETQYF; DNA: TGTGCCAGCAGTTTAGCCTCAGAGACCCAGTACTTC
V: TRBV7-9; size: .; D: TRBD1; length: 13; J: TRBJ1-1; CDR3: CASTRDRGNEAFF; DNA: TGTGCCAGCACGAGGGACAGGGGAAATGAAGCTTTCTTT
V: TRBV6-5; size: .; D: TRBD1; length: 16; J: TRBJ1-2; CDR3: CASSYRGQGDNYGYTF; DNA: TGTGCCAGCAGTTACCGCGGCCAGGGGGATAACTATGGCTACACCTTC
V: TRBV28; size: few; D: TRBD2; length: 13; J: TRBJ2-1; CDR3: CASSWLAGREQFF; DNA: TGTGCCAGCAGCTGGTTAGCGGGCAGGGAGCAGTTCTTC
V: TRBV5-1; size: .; D: TRBD1; length: 15; J: TRBJ1-3; CDR3: CASSSGGYSGNTIYF; DNA: TGCGCCAGCAGCTCAGGGGGGTACTCTGGAAACACCATATATTTT
V: TRBV2; size: .; D: .; length: 12; J: TRBJ1-2; CDR3: CASSEQGYGYTF; DNA: TGTGCCAGCAGTGAACAGGGGTATGGCTACACCTTC
V: TRBV2; size: .; D: TRBD1; length: 15; J: TRBJ1-2; CDR3: CASSERTGANYGYTF; DNA: TGTGCCAGCAGTGAGAGGACAGGAGCTAACTATGGCTACACCTTC
V: TRBV28; size: .; D: TRBD2; length: 15; J: TRBJ2-3; CDR3: CASSLGGLAGDTQYF; DNA: TGTGCCAGCAGTTTAGGGGGACTAGCGGGAGATACGCAGTATTTT
V: TRBV2; size: once; D: TRBD1; length: 14; J: TRBJ2-5; CDR3: CASRRQGGKETQYF; DNA: TGTGCCAGCCGGAGACAGGGCGGTAAGGAGACCCAGTACTTC
V: TRBV19; size: .; D: TRBD1; length: 17; J: TRBJ1-5; CDR3: CASSIGRGQKYNQPQHF; DNA: TGTGCCAGTAGTATAGGAAGGGGACAGAAATACAATCAGCCCCAGCATTTT
V: TRBV11-2; size: .; D: TRBD1; length: 15; J: TRBJ1-3; CDR3: CASSLTGVAGNTIYF; DNA: TGTGCCAGCAGCTTAACAGGGGTGGCTGGAAACACCATATATTTT
V: TRBV5-4; size: .; D: TRBD2; length: 15; J: TRBJ2-3; CDR3: CASTPEGLATDTQYF; DNA: TGTGCCAGCACGCCCGAGGGACTAGCTACAGATACGCAGTATTTT
V: TRBV7-8; size: .; D: .; length: 15; J: TRBJ2-3; CDR3: CASSLGGGVRDTQYF; DNA: TGTGCCAGCAGCTTAGGGGGCGGGGTGAGGGATACGCAGTATTTT
V: TRBV21-1; size: .; D: .; length: 16; J: TRBJ1-1; CDR3: CASSKVGTGDDTEAFF; DNA: TGTGCCAGCAGCAAAGTAGGGACAGGGGACGACACTGAAGCTTTCTTT
V: TRBV29-1; size: .; D: .; length: 13; J: TRBJ2-5; CDR3: CSAQPQGPETQYF; DNA: TGCAGCGCCCAACCCCAGGGGCCGGAGACCCAGTACTTC
V: TRBV7-9; size: .; D: .; length: 13; J: TRBJ1-1; CDR3: CASSLGVEGGAFF; DNA: TGTGCCAGCAGCTTAGGGGTAGAGGGAGGAGCTTTCTTT
V: TRBV19; size: .; D: TRBD2; length: 17; J: TRBJ2-1; CDR3: CASSLSGREGRMNEQFF; DNA: TGTGCCAGTAGTCTCAGCGGGCGGGAGGGTCGGATGAATGAGCAGTTCTTC
V: TRBV19; size: few; D: TRBD1; length: 15; J: TRBJ2-5; CDR3: CASSKGQGAQETQYF; DNA: TGTGCCAGTAGTAAGGGGCAGGGGGCTCAAGAGACCCAGTACTTC
V: TRBV6-5; size: .; D: .; length: 14; J: TRBJ2-3; CDR3: CASSYSRGTDTQYF; DNA: TGTGCCAGCAGTTACTCGAGAGGGACAGATACGCAGTATTTT
V: TRBV10-3; size: .; D: .; length: 12; J: TRBJ1-6; CDR3: CAIRQGNSPLHF; DNA: TGTGCCATCAGGCAGGGAAATTCACCCCTCCACTTT
V: TRBV28; size: .; D: .; length: 15; J: TRBJ1-3; CDR3: CASSMTAHSGNTIYF; DNA: TGTGCCAGCAGTATGACAGCTCACTCTGGAAACACCATATATTTT
V: TRBV2; size: .; D: TRBD1; length: 15; J: TRBJ2-3; CDR3: CASRPPGQATDTQYF; DNA: TGTGCCAGTAGACCCCCGGGACAGGCGACAGATACGCAGTATTTT
V: TRBV9; size: .; D: .; length: 16; J: TRBJ1-2; CDR3: CASSAVPPQGNYGYTF; DNA: TGTGCCAGCAGCGCAGTGCCCCCCCAGGGTAACTATGGCTACACCTTC
V: TRBV2; size: .; D: TRBD1; length: 14; J: TRBJ2-2; CDR3: CASSKGAGAGELFF; DNA: TGTGCCAGCAGCAAGGGGGCAGGCGCCGGGGAGCTGTTTTTT
V: TRBV27; size: .; D: TRBD1; length: 15; J: TRBJ1-3; CDR3: CASRFSGTDGNTIYF; DNA: TGTGCCAGCAGATTTTCCGGGACAGATGGAAACACCATATATTTT
V: TRBV3-1/TRBV3-2; size: .; D: .; length: 16; J: TRBJ1-5; CDR3: CASSHSDRKLNQPQHF; DNA: TGTGCCAGCAGCCACTCCGACAGAAAACTTAATCAGCCCCAGCATTTT
V: TRBV3-1/TRBV3-2; size: .; D: .; length: 19; J: TRBJ2-6; CDR3: CASSQGAVRVRSGANVLTF; DNA: TGTGCCAGCAGCCAAGGGGCCGTCAGGGTTCGCTCTGGGGCCAACGTCCTGACTTTC
V: TRBV19; size: .; D: TRBD2; length: 15; J: TRBJ2-2; CDR3: CASKGGRLGTGELFF; DNA: TGTGCCAGTAAGGGCGGGAGATTAGGCACCGGGGAGCTGTTTTTT
V: TRBV3-1/TRBV3-2; size: .; D: TRBD2; length: 15; J: TRBJ2-7; CDR3: CASSQVPREGYEQYF; DNA: TGTGCCAGCAGCCAGGTCCCCAGGGAGGGGTACGAGCAGTACTTC
V: TRBV23-1; size: once; D: .; length: 14; J: TRBJ2-1; CDR3: CASSQFRAHNEQFF; DNA: TGCGCCAGCAGTCAATTTCGCGCCCACAATGAGCAGTTCTTC